Each of the 29 T cell receptor beta chains below was sequenced from the same sample in a study of T cell repertoires in aging, cancer and after chemotherapy. Amplification of TCR beta used genomic DNA extracted from peripheral blood. Rearranged V-D-J TRB sequences were amplified with a mixed TRB-A/B primer pool. TCRdb processed the multiplex PCR reads anew with MiXCR; each CDR3 protein has one entry. The sample has under 6,000 distinct CDR3 sequences, 20% to 30% seen once. The source material was blood. Receptor source: a human donor with a blood cancer.

This chain uses TRBV28 with TRBJ2-2; TRBD2 is a possible D gene (5 bases). Trimming removed 6 bases at V and 5 bases at J, with 7 bases between. Per the germline V gene, CDR1 is MDHEN and CDR2 is SYDVKM. This CDR3 contains 12 residues. CDR3 in DNA: TGTGCCAGCAGGGAGGTAACCGGGGAGCTGTTTTTT. Translated: CASREVTGELFF. Full variable domain (missing parts from reference TRBV28 and TRBJ2-2): DVKVTQSSRYLVKRTGEKVFLECVQDMDHENMFWYRQDPGLGLRLIYFSYDVKMKEKGDIPEGYSVSREKKERFSLILESASTNQTSMYLCASREVTGELFFGEGSRLTVL.

The table lists this clonotype with a few counts. The chain recombines TRBV6-2 or TRBV6-3 with TRBJ2-1; 13 bases match TRBD2. Germline values: CDR1 MNHEY, CDR2 SVGEGT. The CDR3 has 17 amino acids. Trimming at V came to 0 bases and at J to 4 bases, leaving 3 bases not matched to a gene. CDR3 loop: CASSYSGLAGIYNEQFF. The CDR3 bases are TGTGCCAGCAGTTACTCGGGACTAGCGGGAATATACAATGAGCAGTTCTTC.

The DNA for the CDR3 is TGCAGTGCTAGCAGACAGGGGGTCGGCACCGGGGAGCTGTTTTTT. Residues: CSASRQGVGTGELFF. This chain uses TRBV20-1 with TRBJ2-2, with TRBD1 matching 9 bases. Germline CDR1 and CDR2: DFQATT and SNEGSKA (reference sequence). There are 15 residues in the CDR3. The junction had 6 bases not matched to a gene; V was cut back by 3 bases and J by 4 bases.

This clonotype has a handful of counts. The chain employs TRBV5-5 and TRBJ1-2, with 7 bases matching TRBD1. The CDR3 loop spans 14 amino acids. Germline V gene sequence: CDR1 SGHKS, CDR2 YYEKEE (reference sequence). J was trimmed by 8 bases and V by 2 bases; bases with no gene match: 9. CDR3 DNA sequence: TGTGCCAGCAGCTTAAAGGAGGGGGCGCAGGGCTACACCTTC. Its protein product is CASSLKEGAQGYTF. Full variable domain (outside the CDR3, taken from reference TRBV5-5 and TRBJ1-2): DAGVTQSPTHLIKTRGQQVTLRCSPISGHKSVSWYQQVLGQGPQFIFQYYEKEERGRGNFPDRFSARQFPNYSSELNVNALLLGDSALYLCASSLKEGAQGYTFGSGTRLTVV.

By share, this clonotype ranks as medium-sized. The rearrangement uses TRBV6-1 and TRBJ2-6, with 8 bases matching TRBD1. V was pared by 4 bases and J by 1 base, with 0 bases of the junction left unmatched. The CDR3 is 15 residues long. CDR1 and CDR2 from the germline V gene are MNHNS and SASEGT. CDR3 sequence reads: CASSGQGSGANVLTF. The DNA of the CDR3 is TGTGCCAGCAGTGGACAGGGGTCTGGGGCCAACGTCCTGACTTTC.

V is TRBV14 and J is TRBJ1-1; D is ambiguous. The germline gives CDR1 SGHDN, CDR2 FVKESK. V was shortened by 4 bases and J by 4 bases, with 19 bases between the two germline ends. There are 16 residues in the CDR3. The DNA for the CDR3 is TGTGCCAGCAGCCCCCGAATGGGGAGGTCGGGCACTGAAGCTTTCTTT. Protein: CASSPRMGRSGTEAFF.

This clonotype has only a few counts. This rearrangement joins TRBV19 to TRBJ1-5; D remains ambiguous. The CDR3 is 14 residues long. V lost 3 bases to trimming and J lost 2 bases, with 8 bases between them. Germline loops: CDR1 LNHDA, CDR2 SQIVND (reference sequence). The CDR3: CASSMGSGNQPQHF. The CDR3 DNA reads as TGTGCCAGTAGTATGGGGTCGGGCAATCAGCCCCAGCATTTT. The full variable domain, completed using reference TRBV19 and TRBJ1-5, is DGGITQSPKYLFRKEGQNVTLSCEQNLNHDAMYWYRQDPGQGLRLIYYSQIVNDFQKGDIAEGYSVSREKKESFPLTVTSAQKNPTAFYLCASSMGSGNQPQHFGDGTRLSIL.

The chain carries TRBV20-1 and TRBJ2-1, with 10 bases lining up with TRBD1. This CDR3 is built from 15 residues. The germline V gene encodes CDR1 DFQATT and CDR2 SNEGSKA (reference sequence). Germline trimming cut 5 bases from V and 1 base from J; bases unmatched to any gene: 5. CDR3 sequence reads: CSALPGQGSYNEQFF. CDR3 DNA: TGCAGTGCTTTGCCGGGACAGGGGTCCTACAATGAGCAGTTCTTC.

In its sample, this clonotype ranks as medium-sized. The chain has TRBV19 and TRBJ2-2; 9 bases line up with TRBD2. CDR1 and CDR2 from the germline V gene are LNHDA and SQIVND (reference sequence). V shed 3 bases and J 7 bases; nucleotides not matched to a gene: 9. The CDR3 length is 16 residues. The DNA of the CDR3 is TGTGCCAGTAGTATGATCGGCGGGAGGGCCGGCGGGGAGCTGTTTTTT. It codes for CASSMIGGRAGGELFF.

V is TRBV20-1 and J is TRBJ2-3; 12 nucleotides match TRBD2. Per germline, CDR1 DFQATT and CDR2 SNEGSKA (reference sequence). The CDR3 runs to 18 residues. V gave up 6 bases and J gave up 3 bases; unmatched junction bases: 16. The CDR3: CSALSSSGGAEGTDTQYF. CDR3 sequence (DNA): TGCAGTGCACTTTCCTCTAGCGGGGGGGCCGAGGGGACAGATACGCAGTATTTT.

CDR3 DNA sequence: TGTGCCAGCAGCCCCCGTTCGGGCTCGCGGGGCTACACCTTC. This translates into CASSPRSGSRGYTF. The rearrangement uses TRBV7-2 and TRBJ1-2; D is unclear. V was trimmed by 5 bases and J by 8 bases, leaving 18 bases between them. CDR3 length equals 14 residues. CDR1 and CDR2 (germline): SGHTA, FQGNSA. Together with reference TRBV7-2 and TRBJ1-2, the CDR3 gives the full variable domain: GAGVSQSPSNKVTEKGKDVELRCDPISGHTALYWYRQSLGQGLEFLIYFQGNSAPDKSGLPSDRFSAERTGGSVSTLTIQRTQQEDSAVYLCASSPRSGSRGYTFGSGTRLTVV.

V gene TRBV19 combines with J gene TRBJ1-6; D possibly corresponds to TRBD1 (6 bases). Germline CDR1 LNHDA, CDR2 SQIVND (reference sequence). V shed 7 bases and J shed 10 bases, with 14 bases lying between them. This CDR3 comprises 13 residues. CDR3: CASTGTGTSPLHF. The DNA of the CDR3 is TGTGCCAGTACGGGAACAGGGACGTCACCCCTCCACTTT.

This clonotype is labeled medium-sized. This rearrangement joins TRBV29-1 to TRBJ1-2, with D maybe TRBD1 (5 bases). The germline V gene encodes CDR1 SQVTM and CDR2 ANQGSEA. This CDR3 has 14 amino acids. The V end lost 7 bases, the J end lost 9 bases, and 24 bases lay between the germline ends. The CDR3 DNA is TGCAGCGCCACGACCTCCGGGACCCTCACTAGCTACACCTTC. It codes for CSATTSGTLTSYTF.

With respect to this clonotype: A much larger clonotype is one base distant, so this may be a read error. The rearrangement joins TRBV30 to TRBJ1-1; 7 nucleotides line up with TRBD1. The germline CDR1 and CDR2 sequences are GTSNPN and SVGIG (reference sequence). The CDR3 is 14 amino acids. Germline trimming cut 5 bases from V and 5 bases from J; bases unmatched to any gene: 11. In nucleotides, the CDR3 is TGTGCCTGGCGGGACAGCCCAAAGCGAACTGAAGCTTTCTTT. Encoded protein: CAWRDSPKRTEAFF.

The chain combines TRBV5-1 with TRBJ2-2, with 7 positions matching TRBD2. The CDR3 sequence is 17 residues long. The junction had 12 bases not matched to a gene; V was cut back by 4 bases and J by 3 bases. Looked up from germline, CDR1 is SGHRS and CDR2 is YFSETQ. The chain's CDR3 is CASSPRTRGSDTGELFF. The CDR3 coding sequence is TGCGCCAGCAGCCCCCGGACTAGAGGGAGTGACACCGGGGAGCTGTTTTTT.

The genes are TRBV5-1 and TRBJ1-1; no clear D gene. The V gene lost 3 bases and the J gene lost 2 bases, with 2 bases spanning the gap. The CDR3 consists of 11 residues. The germline V gene has CDR1 SGHRS and CDR2 YFSETQ. CDR3 bases: TGCGCCAGCAGCTCTAACACTGAAGCTTTCTTT. It is translated as CASSSNTEAFF. The full variable domain, in which reference TRBV5-1 and TRBJ1-1 provide the parts outside the CDR3, is KAGVTQTPRYLIKTRGQQVTLSCSPISGHRSVSWYQQTPGQGLQFLFEYFSETQRNKGNFPGRFSGRQFSNSRSEMNVSTLELGDSALYLCASSSNTEAFFGQGTRLTVV.

This chain joins TRBV12-3 or TRBV12-4 and TRBJ1-3; TRBD1 aligns across 9 bases. V was clipped by 4 bases and J by 12 bases; unmatched bases: 4. This CDR3 spans 12 amino acids. CDR3 protein: CASSSGTGHIYF. DNA for the CDR3: TGTGCCAGCAGTTCCGGGACAGGGCACATATATTTT.

This clonotype is labeled as medium-sized. The chain combines TRBV19 with TRBJ2-3; perhaps TRBD1 as D (6 bases). The CDR3 length is 13 residues. Trimming pared 5 bases from V and 5 bases from J, leaving 11 bases between. Germline-derived CDR1 and CDR2 are LNHDA and SQIVND (reference sequence). The CDR3 DNA sequence: TGTGCCAGTAGTTCTATGGACAGAGATACGCAGTATTTT. It codes for CASSSMDRDTQYF.

The chain employs TRBV21-1 and TRBJ1-1; the DNA was not compared with TRBD1, the D call given in the table. TRBV21-1 is designated a pseudogene. The CDR3 has 18 amino acids. CDR3 region: CASSKKKDRGVLGTEAFF. CDR3 nucleotides: TGTGCCAGCAGCAAAAAAAAGGACAGGGGAGTCTTAGGGACTGAAGCTTTCTTT.

This chain uses TRBV27 with TRBJ2-7; D is perhaps TRBD1 or TRBD2 (5 bases each). Germline lookup yields CDR1 MNHEY and CDR2 SMNVEV (reference sequence). The CDR3 sequence is 15 residues long. Trimming pared 6 bases from V and 0 bases from J, leaving 15 bases between. The CDR3 loop is CASRLGPTLSYEQYF. The CDR3 nucleotides read TGTGCCAGCAGACTGGGACCGACGCTCTCCTACGAGCAGTACTTC.

Sample share makes this clonotype medium-sized (0.01 to 0.1%). The chain is built from TRBV7-9 and TRBJ2-7; maybe TRBD1 (6 bases). CDR3 length equals 13 residues. V lost 4 bases to trimming and J lost 4 bases, with 11 bases between them. Germline CDR1 and CDR2: SEHNR and FQNEAQ (reference sequence). CDR3 sequence reads: CASSSKQGYEQYF. CDR3 nucleotide sequence: TGTGCCAGCAGCTCAAAACAGGGATACGAGCAGTACTTC.

In its sample, this clonotype was seen once. The chain joins TRBV2 to TRBJ1-5; the D gene is possibly TRBD1 (5 bases). From germline, CDR1 is SNHLY and CDR2 FYNNEI. The CDR3 sequence is 12 residues long. The ends were cut back, 6 bases at V and 6 bases at J, with 9 bases in the middle. CDR3 sequence reads: CASRGLGQPQHF. The CDR3 nucleotides read TGTGCCAGCAGGGGGCTGGGTCAGCCCCAGCATTTT.

The rearrangement joins TRBV27 to TRBJ1-5, with TRBD1 identical over 8 bases. This CDR3 is 15 amino acids long. Germline CDR1 is MNHEY and CDR2 is SMNVEV (reference sequence). The trim removed 6 bases at V and 3 bases at J, leaving 7 bases unmatched. The CDR3 nucleotides are TGTGCCAGCAGCCCCCTGACAGGGGTCAATCAGCCCCAGCATTTT. Its protein is CASSPLTGVNQPQHF.

The chain has TRBV6-6 and TRBJ1-3, with 7 bases that match TRBD1. This CDR3 has 16 amino acids. Per germline, CDR1 MNHNY and CDR2 SVGAGI (reference sequence). The V and J ends lost 6 bases and 3 bases, in that order; junction bases with no gene match: 11. The CDR3 here is CASRLTGVDLGNTIYF. Written as DNA, the CDR3 is TGTGCCAGCAGATTAACAGGGGTGGATCTTGGAAACACCATATATTTT.

This clonotype has only a few counts. CDR3 DNA sequence: TGCAGTGCTAGAGTAGGGGCGGGGGGTGAAAAACTGTTTTTT. Its protein product is CSARVGAGGEKLFF. J is TRBJ1-4 and V is TRBV20-1; perhaps TRBD1 as D (5 bases). Trimming stripped 1 base from V and 7 bases from J, with 13 bases between. CDR1 and CDR2 (germline): DFQATT, SNEGSKA (reference sequence). The CDR3 consists of 14 residues.

J is TRBJ1-5 and V is TRBV6-1; no firm D call. CDR3 length: 15 residues. Germline V lookup: CDR1 MNHNS, CDR2 SASEGT. The V end was cut by 6 bases, the J end by 5 bases, with 17 bases between. The CDR3: CASRVPGLVYQPQHF. The CDR3 coding sequence is TGTGCCAGCAGGGTACCGGGCCTCGTATATCAGCCCCAGCATTTT.

This clonotype was seen a handful of times. The chain recombines TRBV19 with TRBJ1-1; a possible D gene is TRBD1 (5 bases). Germline V CDR1 and CDR2: LNHDA, SQIVND (reference sequence). The CDR3 extends over 13 amino acids. V was shortened by 6 bases and J by 0 bases, with 8 bases between the two germline ends. DNA for the CDR3: TGTGCCAGTAGCGACAGTATGAACACTGAAGCTTTCTTT. Translated: CASSDSMNTEAFF.

V gene TRBV6-6 combines with J gene TRBJ2-7, with TRBD1 matching 10 bases. CDR3 length: 15 residues. CDR1 is MNHNY, CDR2 SVGAGI, per germline (reference sequence). With 8 bases clipped from V and 6 bases from J, the junction kept 13 bases outside the gene matches. The CDR3 protein is CASSSAGTGVAEQYF. The CDR3 DNA reads as TGTGCCAGCTCTTCCGCCGGGACAGGGGTTGCCGAGCAGTACTTC.

This chain links TRBV6-4 with TRBJ2-2; 8 bases map to TRBD1. With 3 bases clipped from V and 4 bases from J, the junction kept 4 bases outside the gene matches. The CDR3 has 15 residues. CDR1 is MRHNA, CDR2 SNTAGT, per germline. In DNA form, the CDR3 reads TGTGCCAGCAGTGATGTGGACAGGGCCACCGGGGAGCTGTTTTTT. Protein: CASSDVDRATGELFF.